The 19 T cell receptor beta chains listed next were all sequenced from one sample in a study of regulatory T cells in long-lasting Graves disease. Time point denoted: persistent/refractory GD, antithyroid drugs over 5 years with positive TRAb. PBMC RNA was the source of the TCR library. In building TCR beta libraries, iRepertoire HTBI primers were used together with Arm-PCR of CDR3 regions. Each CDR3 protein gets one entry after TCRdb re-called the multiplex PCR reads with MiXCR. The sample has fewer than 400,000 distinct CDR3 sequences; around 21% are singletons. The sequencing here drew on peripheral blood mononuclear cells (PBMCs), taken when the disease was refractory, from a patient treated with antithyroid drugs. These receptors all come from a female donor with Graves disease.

CDR3 coding DNA: TGTGCCAGCAGTTATGAGAGCCTGAACACTGAAGCTTTCTTT. Translating it yields CASSYESLNTEAFF. The gene calls are TRBV6-2 or TRBV6-3 and TRBJ1-1; unclear D gene. The CDR3 sequence is 14 residues long. Germline CDR1 and CDR2: MNHEY and SVGEGT. With 3 bases removed from V and 0 bases from J, the gap between germline ends came to 8 bases.

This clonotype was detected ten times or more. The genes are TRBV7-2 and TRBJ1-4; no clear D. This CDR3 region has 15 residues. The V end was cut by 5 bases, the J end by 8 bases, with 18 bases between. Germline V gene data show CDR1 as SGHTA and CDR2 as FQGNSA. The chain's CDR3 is CASSTDPDAKEKLFF. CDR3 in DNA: TGTGCCAGCAGCACGGATCCGGACGCGAAAGAAAAACTGTTTTTT.

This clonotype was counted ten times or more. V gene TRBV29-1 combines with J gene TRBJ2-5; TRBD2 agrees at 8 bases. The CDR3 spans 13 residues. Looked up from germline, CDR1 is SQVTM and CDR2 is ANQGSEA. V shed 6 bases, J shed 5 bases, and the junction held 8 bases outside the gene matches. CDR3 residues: CSVGLAIGETQYF. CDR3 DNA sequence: TGCAGCGTAGGACTAGCTATTGGGGAGACCCAGTACTTC.

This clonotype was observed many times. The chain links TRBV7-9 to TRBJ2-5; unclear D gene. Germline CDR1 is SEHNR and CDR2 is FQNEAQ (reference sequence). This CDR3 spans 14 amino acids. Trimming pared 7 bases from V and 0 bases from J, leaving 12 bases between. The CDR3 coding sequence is TGTGCCAGCATGGCAATTAAATACCAAGAGACCCAGTACTTC. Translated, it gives CASMAIKYQETQYF.

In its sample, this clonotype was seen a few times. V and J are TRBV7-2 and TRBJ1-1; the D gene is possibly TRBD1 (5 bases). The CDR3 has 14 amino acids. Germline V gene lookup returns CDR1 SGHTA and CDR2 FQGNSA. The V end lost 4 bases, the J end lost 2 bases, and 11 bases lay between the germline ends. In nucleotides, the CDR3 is TGTGCCAGCAGCTCACGGGGGTTAAACACTGAAGCTTTCTTT. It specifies CASSSRGLNTEAFF. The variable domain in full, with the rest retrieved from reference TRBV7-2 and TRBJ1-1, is GAGVSQSPSNKVTEKGKDVELRCDPISGHTALYWYRQSLGQGLEFLIYFQGNSAPDKSGLPSDRFSAERTGGSVSTLTIQRTQQEDSAVYLCASSSRGLNTEAFFGQGTRLTVV.

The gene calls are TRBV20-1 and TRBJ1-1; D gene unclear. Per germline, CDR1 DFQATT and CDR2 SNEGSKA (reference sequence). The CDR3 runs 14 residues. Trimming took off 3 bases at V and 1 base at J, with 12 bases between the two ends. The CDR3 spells CSASHWQENTEAFF. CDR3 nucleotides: TGCAGTGCTAGTCACTGGCAGGAGAACACTGAAGCTTTCTTT.

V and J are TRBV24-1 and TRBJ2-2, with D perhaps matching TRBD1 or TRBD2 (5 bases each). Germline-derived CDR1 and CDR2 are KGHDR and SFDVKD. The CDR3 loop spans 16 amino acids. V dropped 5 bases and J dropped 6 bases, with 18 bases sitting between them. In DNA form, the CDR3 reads TGTGCCACCAGTGCTTTAGGTAGGGGAGACCCCGGGGAGCTGTTTTTT. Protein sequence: CATSALGRGDPGELFF.

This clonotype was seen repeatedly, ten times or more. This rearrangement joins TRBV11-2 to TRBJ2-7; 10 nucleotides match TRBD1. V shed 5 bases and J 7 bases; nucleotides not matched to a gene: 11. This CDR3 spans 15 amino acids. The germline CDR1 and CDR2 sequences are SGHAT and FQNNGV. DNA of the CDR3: TGTGCCAGCAGCCGACCGGGACAGGGGATGGTAGAGCAGTACTTC. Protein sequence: CASSRPGQGMVEQYF.

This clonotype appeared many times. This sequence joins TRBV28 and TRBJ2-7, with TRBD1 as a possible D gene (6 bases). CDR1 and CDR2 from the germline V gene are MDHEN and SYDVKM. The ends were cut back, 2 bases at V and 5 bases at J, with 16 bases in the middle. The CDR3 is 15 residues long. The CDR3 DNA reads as TGTGCCAGCAGTTTAGGGGCAGGGGCTTATCACGAGCAGTACTTC. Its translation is CASSLGAGAYHEQYF.

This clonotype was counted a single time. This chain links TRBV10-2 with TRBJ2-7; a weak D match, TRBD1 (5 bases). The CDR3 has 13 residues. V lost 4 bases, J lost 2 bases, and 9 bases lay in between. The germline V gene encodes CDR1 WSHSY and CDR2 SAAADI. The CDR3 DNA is TGCGCCAGCAGTGTCGCAGGGACCTACGAGCAGTACTTC. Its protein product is CASSVAGTYEQYF.

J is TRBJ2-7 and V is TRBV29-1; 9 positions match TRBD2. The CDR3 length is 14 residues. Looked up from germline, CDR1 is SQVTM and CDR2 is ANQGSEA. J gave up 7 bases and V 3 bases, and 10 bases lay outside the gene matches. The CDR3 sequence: CSVDVVAGDYEQYF. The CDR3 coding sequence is TGCAGCGTTGACGTGGTAGCGGGAGACTATGAGCAGTACTTC.

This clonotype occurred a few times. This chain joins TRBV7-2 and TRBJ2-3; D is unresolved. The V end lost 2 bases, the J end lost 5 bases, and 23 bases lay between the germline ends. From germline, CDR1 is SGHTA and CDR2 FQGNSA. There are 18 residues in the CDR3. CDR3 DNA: TGTGCCAGCAGCTTAACCGACAACCGGATTCGAAACCTAGATACGCAGTATTTT. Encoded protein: CASSLTDNRIRNLDTQYF.

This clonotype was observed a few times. The CDR3 loop reads CSARDRGTLNLPGNTIYF. The CDR3, as DNA: TGCAGTGCTAGAGATCGGGGGACCCTTAACCTACCAGGAAACACCATATATTTT. The V call is TRBV20-1, the J call TRBJ1-3, with a weak D call TRBD1 (5 bases). The ends were cut back, 0 bases at V and 4 bases at J, with 22 bases in the middle. This CDR3 contains 18 residues. Germline V gene sequence: CDR1 DFQATT, CDR2 SNEGSKA (reference sequence).

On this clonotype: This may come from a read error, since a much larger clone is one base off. CDR3 sequence: CSAPDRDNYGYTF. The DNA of the CDR3 is TGCAGTGCTCCCGACAGAGACAACTATGGCTACACCTTC. V gene TRBV20-1 combines with J gene TRBJ1-2; D possibly corresponds to TRBD1 (5 bases). Germline-derived CDR1 and CDR2 are DFQATT and SNEGSKA (reference sequence). V was shortened by 5 bases and J by 2 bases, with 12 bases between the two germline ends. This CDR3 has 13 amino acids.

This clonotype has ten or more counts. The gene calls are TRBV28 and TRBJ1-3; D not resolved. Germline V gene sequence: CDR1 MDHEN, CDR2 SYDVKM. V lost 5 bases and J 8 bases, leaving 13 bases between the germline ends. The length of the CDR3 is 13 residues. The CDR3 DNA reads TGTGCCAGCAGTCCGGGGATCGGGGACACCATATATTTT. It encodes CASSPGIGDTIYF.

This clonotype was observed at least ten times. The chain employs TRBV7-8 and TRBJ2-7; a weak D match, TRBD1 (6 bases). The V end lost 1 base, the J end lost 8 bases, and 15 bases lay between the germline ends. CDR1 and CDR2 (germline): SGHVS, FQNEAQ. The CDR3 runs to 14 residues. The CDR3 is CASSLETEGGKQYF. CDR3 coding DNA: TGTGCCAGCAGCTTAGAGACAGAAGGGGGAAAGCAGTACTTC. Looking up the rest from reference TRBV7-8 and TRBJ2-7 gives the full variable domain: GAGVSQSPRYKVAKRGQDVALRCDPISGHVSLFWYQQALGQGPEFLTYFQNEAQLDKSGLPSDRFFAERPEGSVSTLKIQRTQQEDSAVYLCASSLETEGGKQYFGPGTRLTVT.

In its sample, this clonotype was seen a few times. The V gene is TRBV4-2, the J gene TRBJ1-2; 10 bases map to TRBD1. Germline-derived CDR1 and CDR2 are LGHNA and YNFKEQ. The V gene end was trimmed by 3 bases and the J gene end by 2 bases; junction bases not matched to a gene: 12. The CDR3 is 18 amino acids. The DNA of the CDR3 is TGTGCCAGCAGCCACTCCCTCCGGGACAGGGGAATGAACTATGGCTACACCTTC. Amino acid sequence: CASSHSLRDRGMNYGYTF.

The CDR3, as DNA: TGTGCCATCAGGGATGCTAGCGGACCACCTAGCACAGATACGCAGTATTTT. This translates into CAIRDASGPPSTDTQYF. The V gene is TRBV7-3, the J gene TRBJ2-3, with 7 nucleotides matching TRBD2. The CDR3 consists of 17 residues. Per germline, CDR1 SGHTA and CDR2 FQGTGA. Trimming cost V 10 bases and J 0 bases; bases outside gene matches: 16. Full variable domain (outside the CDR3, taken from reference TRBV7-3 and TRBJ2-3): GAGVSQTPSNKVTEKGKYVELRCDPISGHTALYWYRQSLGQGPEFLIYFQGTGAADDSGLPNDRFFAVRPEGSVSTLKIQRTERGDSAVYLCAIRDASGPPSTDTQYFGPGTRLTVL.

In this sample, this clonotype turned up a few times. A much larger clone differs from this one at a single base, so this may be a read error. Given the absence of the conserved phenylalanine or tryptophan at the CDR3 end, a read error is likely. The CDR3 DNA reads TGTGCCAGCAGTCGACGACAGAAAGGGGGGACCCAGTACTTA. Its protein is CASSRRQKGGTQYL. The J gene is TRBJ2-5, the V gene TRBV28; maybe TRBD1 (6 bases). This CDR3 has 14 residues. The V end lost 5 bases, the J end lost 7 bases, and 17 bases lay between the germline ends. In germline, CDR1 is MDHEN, CDR2 SYDVKM.